This T cell receptor beta chain was sequenced in a study of T cells after yellow fever vaccination. Study-level information: Where fractions had low cell numbers, libraries were prepared from them with the SMART-Seq v4 Ultra Low Input RNA kit.

Trimming removed 2 bases from V and 4 bases from J, with 9 bases in between. The CDR3 is 13 residues long. The germline gives CDR1 DFQATT, CDR2 SNEGSKA (reference sequence). TCRdb re-called the 5' RACE reads through MiXCR, storing one row per CDR3 protein. The sample carries some 560,000 distinct CDR3 sequences, around 21% recorded once. A few counts support this clonotype. Sequencing was performed on PBMCs, taken 15 days after the yellow fever booster vaccination. The sequence derives from a man between 25 and 39 years old who received the YFV17D yellow fever vaccine. This chain uses TRBV20-1 with TRBJ1-5; D is uncertain. The CDR3: CSARKRGNQPQHF. For the CDR3, the DNA is TGCAGTGCTAGAAAGCGTGGGAATCAGCCCCAGCATTTT.